Below, 28 T cell receptor beta chains from the same sample are listed, as sequenced in a study of cytomegalovirus exposure and HLA in healthy donors (dated by TCRdb to the late 2010s). Library preparation was by the immunoSEQ multiplex PCR assay. For the multiplex PCR, a mixture combining 60 forward primers for TCR Vbeta segments and 13 reverse primers for TCR Jbeta segments was used. TCRdb stores this immuneACCESS table with in-frame sequences only. Part of the clones is absent; in the studies checked, under half of the shortfall reflects unresolved V genes, and no reason is known for the rest. Counted in this sample were tens of thousands of clones; about 75% of them appeared once. The ten largest account for around a quarter of the sample. Sequenced input: PBMCs. All receptors derive from a woman aged 40-49 years in good health and CMV-seropositive.

The CDR3 DNA reads TGTGCCATCAGTGAGACTAGAAACACCGGGGAGCTGTTTTTT. It specifies CAISETRNTGELFF. The chain has TRBV10-3 and TRBJ2-2, with D possibly matching TRBD2 (5 bases). Germline assignment: CDR1 ENHRY and CDR2 SYGVKD. The V end was cut by 2 bases, the J end by 2 bases, with 6 bases between. The CDR3 totals 14 residues.

The chain is built from TRBV6-1 and TRBJ2-2; the match to TRBD2 covers 8 bases. J gave up 7 bases and V 7 bases, and 11 bases lay outside the gene matches. This CDR3 has 15 residues. The germline gives CDR1 MNHNS, CDR2 SASEGT. As DNA, the CDR3 is TGTGCCAGCACCCAGTTAGGCCGGGGGGGCGGGGAGCTGTTTTTT. It codes for CASTQLGRGGGELFF.

V is TRBV19 and J is TRBJ1-2; TRBD1 is a possible D gene (6 bases). The V end lost 7 bases, the J end lost 0 bases, and 9 bases lay between the germline ends. CDR3 length equals 13 residues. The V gene's germline CDR1 is LNHDA and CDR2 SQIVND (reference sequence). CDR3 sequence: CASMDRANYGYTF. The DNA for the CDR3 is TGTGCCAGTATGGACAGAGCTAACTATGGCTACACCTTC.

The V call is TRBV2, the J call TRBJ1-1; TRBD1 might be the D (6 bases). V lost 6 bases, J lost 0 bases, and 8 bases lay in between. Germline V gene sequence: CDR1 SNHLY, CDR2 FYNNEI. This CDR3 comprises 13 residues. The CDR3 DNA is TGTGCCAGCAGGGACAGCTTGAACACTGAAGCTTTCTTT. This encodes CASRDSLNTEAFF.

The genes are TRBV25-1 and TRBJ2-3; D remains unclear. Germline V gives CDR1 MGHDK, CDR2 SYGVNS. The length of the CDR3 is 16 residues. V lost 2 bases and J 0 bases, leaving 12 bases between the germline ends. The CDR3 reads CASSETNRPSTDTQYF. The DNA of the CDR3 is TGTGCCAGCAGTGAAACCAACAGACCTAGCACAGATACGCAGTATTTT.

This chain links TRBV5-4 with TRBJ1-2, with 7 nucleotides matching TRBD1. Unmatched junction bases numbered 10, after V lost 4 bases and J lost 4 bases. The CDR3 is 15 amino acids. Per germline, CDR1 SGHNT and CDR2 YYREEE (reference sequence). The CDR3, as DNA: TGTGCCAGCAGCACTCGACAGGGACTGGGCTATGGCTACACCTTC. Translating it yields CASSTRQGLGYGYTF.

The V and J genes are TRBV6-1 and TRBJ1-1, with D possibly TRBD1 on 5 matching bases. Germline CDR1 and CDR2: MNHNS and SASEGT. The V end lost 5 bases, the J end lost 0 bases, and 10 bases lay between the germline ends. This CDR3 has 14 residues. Here the CDR3 reads CASSQQVVNTEAFF. In DNA form, the CDR3 reads TGTGCCAGCAGTCAACAGGTAGTGAACACTGAAGCTTTCTTT.

V is TRBV2 and J is TRBJ1-4; perhaps TRBD1 as D (6 bases). Trimming took 3 bases from V and 5 from J, leaving 13 bases between them. In germline, CDR1 is SNHLY, CDR2 FYNNEI. The length of the CDR3 is 15 residues. The DNA for the CDR3 is TGTGCCAGCAGTGACCCAGGCAGGGGAAATGAAAAACTGTTTTTT. Translated: CASSDPGRGNEKLFF.

J is TRBJ1-2 and V is TRBV6-1; D might be TRBD1 (5 bases). Germline loops: CDR1 MNHNS, CDR2 SASEGT. The ends were cut back, 8 bases at V and 3 bases at J, with 19 bases in the middle. This CDR3 has 15 amino acids. This CDR3 is CASSRDSLNYYGYTF. CDR3 DNA sequence: TGTGCCAGCTCCCGGGACTCCTTGAACTACTATGGCTACACCTTC.

The chain is built from TRBV30 and TRBJ1-4; TRBD1 might be the D (5 bases). The CDR3 is 13 residues long. Trimming took off 1 base at V and 8 bases at J, with 11 bases between the two ends. The germline V gene encodes CDR1 GTSNPN and CDR2 SVGIG (reference sequence). The CDR3 is CAWSGQLQEKLFF. CDR3 DNA sequence: TGTGCCTGGAGTGGACAGCTTCAAGAAAAACTGTTTTTT.

The chain combines TRBV18 with TRBJ2-4; D perhaps matches TRBD2 (7 bases). CDR3 length equals 14 residues. V was shortened by 3 bases and J by 8 bases, with 14 bases between the two germline ends. Germline loops: CDR1 KGHSH, CDR2 LQKENI. This CDR3 is CASSPGQGRDIQYF. The CDR3 coding sequence is TGTGCCAGCTCACCGGGCCAGGGGAGGGACATTCAGTACTTC.

The chain joins TRBV20-1 to TRBJ2-7; the D gene is possibly TRBD2 (5 bases). The V end lost 6 bases, the J end lost 4 bases, and 10 bases lay between the germline ends. The CDR3 covers 11 residues. CDR1 and CDR2 from the germline V gene are DFQATT and SNEGSKA (reference sequence). The CDR3 DNA sequence: TGCAGTGCCCCTGGACTGTACGAGCAGTACTTC. This codes for CSAPGLYEQYF.

This clone appeared a few times. This chain connects TRBV7-9 to TRBJ2-1; 7 nucleotides match TRBD2. V dropped 8 bases and J dropped 6; count of bases not matched to a gene: 7. The CDR3 loop spans 13 amino acids. Germline assignment: CDR1 SEHNR and CDR2 FQNEAQ (reference sequence). The CDR3 DNA follows: TGTGCCAGCGGTCGACTAGCTGGCAATGAGCAGTTCTTC. As protein: CASGRLAGNEQFF.

The chain recombines TRBV30 with TRBJ1-1; possible D gene TRBD1, 6 bases. The CDR3 has 14 residues. V was clipped by 6 bases and J by 7 bases, with 21 bases between them. CDR1 GTSNPN and CDR2 SVGIG come from the germline V gene (reference sequence). DNA for the CDR3: TGTGCCTGCCCAAGAAAGGGGGGGGGTAGTGAAGCTTTCTTT. Translation gives CACPRKGGGSEAFF.

CDR3 in DNA: TGTGCCAGCATCGCCGGGACAGGGGGTTACAATGAGCAGTTCTTC. Amino acid sequence: CASIAGTGGYNEQFF. The chain joins TRBV5-6 to TRBJ2-1; TRBD1 matches 11 bases. Germline CDR1 SGHDT, CDR2 YYEEEE. This CDR3 comprises 15 residues. V was pared by 6 bases and J by 4 bases, with 6 bases of the junction left unmatched. The full variable domain, with the rest looked up from reference TRBV5-6 and TRBJ2-1, is DAGVTQSPTHLIKTRGQQVTLRCSPKSGHDTVSWYQQALGQGPQFIFQYYEEEERQRGNFPDRFSGHQFPNYSSELNVNALLLGDSALYLCASIAGTGGYNEQFFGPGTRLTVL.

V is TRBV13 and J is TRBJ2-7, with 8 bases matching TRBD2. The CDR3 has 15 residues. CDR1 is PRHDT and CDR2 is FYEKMQ in the germline V gene (reference sequence). Losses at the gene ends were 2 bases for V and 3 bases for J; bases not matched to a gene: 6. CDR3 sequence: CASSLRPLAGYEQYF. CDR3 nucleotides: TGTGCCAGCAGCTTACGACCCCTAGCGGGCTACGAGCAGTACTTC.

The rearrangement joins TRBV4-3 to TRBJ1-2; TRBD1 agrees at 10 bases. V was pared by 4 bases and J by 4 bases, with 9 bases of the junction left unmatched. Germline V gene lookup returns CDR1 LGHNA and CDR2 YSLEER. The CDR3 totals 16 residues. The CDR3 protein is CASSRPGDRGAYGYTF. As DNA, the CDR3 is TGCGCCAGCAGCCGTCCAGGGGACAGGGGAGCCTATGGCTACACCTTC.

The chain has TRBV19 and TRBJ2-1, with 8 bases lining up with TRBD1. The CDR3 runs to 12 residues. The germline gives CDR1 LNHDA, CDR2 SQIVND (reference sequence). V lost 5 bases and J lost 11; bases outside the gene matches: 5. CDR3 in amino acids: CASSADREKQFF. CDR3 coding DNA: TGTGCCAGTAGTGCGGACAGGGAAAAGCAGTTCTTC.

The V gene is TRBV19, the J gene TRBJ1-5; D not resolved. Germline V gene data show CDR1 as LNHDA and CDR2 as SQIVND (reference sequence). The CDR3 consists of 13 residues. V was shortened by 5 bases and J by 4 bases, with 9 bases between the two germline ends. CDR3 bases: TGTGCCAGTAGTCCCCCCGGGAATCAGCCCCAGCATTTT. This codes for CASSPPGNQPQHF.

About this clone: Mismatch with germline at one junction end may stem from a read error. The J gene is TRBJ1-5, the V gene TRBV7-9, with TRBD1 matching 8 bases. CDR3 length: 18 residues. Germline CDR1 is SEHNR and CDR2 is FQNEAQ (reference sequence). In DNA, the CDR3 is TGTTCCAGCAGCTTAGGTAGACAGGGGATGGGGAGCAATCAGCCCCAGCATTTT. Protein: CSSSLGRQGMGSNQPQHF.

This clone came up a few times. The chain has TRBV30 and TRBJ2-1; 12 positions agree with TRBD2. The germline CDR1 and CDR2 sequences are GTSNPN and SVGIG (reference sequence). The CDR3 is 15 residues long. J gave up 4 bases and V 8 bases, and 9 bases lay outside the gene matches. The CDR3 DNA sequence: TGTGCCCAGACCCGACTAGCGGGGGCTTACAATGAGCAGTTCTTC. Protein: CAQTRLAGAYNEQFF.

This clone was seen a handful of times. The chain employs TRBV7-9 and TRBJ2-7; tentatively, D is TRBD2 (7 bases). The CDR3 contains 15 residues. Between the trimmed V and J ends, which lost 4 bases and 3 bases, there was a span of 16 bases. Looked up from germline, CDR1 is SEHNR and CDR2 is FQNEAQ (reference sequence). The CDR3 DNA is TGTGCCAGCAGCTCTCTGGGGGGGGCGGACTACGAGCAGTACTTC. Protein: CASSSLGGADYEQYF.

This chain connects TRBV21-1 to TRBJ1-5. TRBV21-1 is tagged as a pseudogene. The CDR3 is made up of 19 amino acids. In DNA, the CDR3 is TGTGCCAGCATCTTAGCGGGGATACAGGGGAAGAGTAGCAATCAGCCCCAGCATTTT. Amino acids: CASILAGIQGKSSNQPQHF.

This clone occurred a few times. V gene TRBV2 combines with J gene TRBJ1-5, with D maybe TRBD1 (5 bases). CDR1 is SNHLY and CDR2 is FYNNEI in the germline V gene. Trimming left V 3 bases short and J 2 bases short, with 8 bases between. This CDR3 is 14 amino acids long. The DNA of the CDR3 is TGTGCCAGCAGTGAGCAGGGTGGCAATCAGCCCCAGCATTTT. Amino acids: CASSEQGGNQPQHF.

Note on this clone: The sample holds other DNA sequences that translate to the same CDR3. The CDR3, as DNA: TGTGCCAGCAGTTTAGGACAGGACACTGAAGCTTTCTTT. It specifies CASSLGQDTEAFF. V gene TRBV27 combines with J gene TRBJ1-1; 7 nucleotides align to TRBD1. The CDR3 is 13 residues long. V lost 2 bases, J lost 3 bases, and 0 bases stayed unmatched. Germline loops: CDR1 MNHEY, CDR2 SMNVEV (reference sequence).

The chain combines TRBV7-9 with TRBJ2-3; the D gene is possibly TRBD2 (7 bases). Germline CDR1 reads SEHNR; CDR2 reads FQNEAQ (reference sequence). This CDR3 region has 16 residues. Between the trimmed V and J ends, which lost 5 bases and 3 bases, there was a span of 18 bases. Here the CDR3 DNA reads TGTGCCAGCAGCCCCCCTGGAGGGGGGGGAACAGATACGCAGTATTTT. Translating it yields CASSPPGGGGTDTQYF.

J is TRBJ2-5 and V is TRBV5-5; TRBD1 might be the D (6 bases). In germline, CDR1 is SGHKS, CDR2 YYEKEE (reference sequence). Trimming removed 2 bases at V and 5 bases at J, with 22 bases between. This CDR3 is 17 amino acids long. The CDR3 spells CASSLGVQQGLVETQYF. For the CDR3, the DNA is TGTGCCAGCAGCTTAGGTGTACAACAGGGCCTGGTGGAGACCCAGTACTTC.

The chain has TRBV6-6 and TRBJ1-5, with D hard to call. The CDR3 runs 13 residues. V was clipped by 2 bases and J by 7 bases, with 9 bases between them. The V gene's germline CDR1 is MNHNY and CDR2 SVGAGI (reference sequence). The CDR3 DNA reads TGTGCCAGCAGTTACAGGTCGGGGCAGCCCCAGCATTTT. Translation gives CASSYRSGQPQHF.